Given below is one T cell receptor beta chain in context. These data come from a study of blood T cell repertoires in COVID-19. About the research overall: Both acute and convalescent COVID-19 samples were obtained from the United States, Italy and Spain. The analysed material was cDNA or gDNA that came from T cells, B-cell-depleted T cells, or PBMCs.

In the source study's methods: Reference gene primer amplification gave nucleated cell count estimates. The repertoire was sequenced with immunoSEQ multiplex PCR; TCRdb's copy has only in-frame clones and lacks some. Clone size and V and J calls were adopted from that table, with D and trimming inferred from the DNA. The data show about 300,000 clones, with 85% seen just once and about an eighth held by the top ten. The receptor was derived from a human donor in a cohort sampled during active COVID-19. The specimen sequenced was peripheral blood.

Here the CDR3 DNA reads TGTGCCAGCAGCTTAACCCTCTCCAGGGGGCATTCGGGCAATTCACCCCTCCACTTT. Amino acids: CASSLTLSRGHSGNSPLHF. The rearrangement links TRBV7-6 to TRBJ1-6; the match to TRBD1 covers 8 bases. The ends lost 2 bases at V and 7 bases at J; junction bases unmatched: 16. There are 19 residues in the CDR3. Germline CDR1 SGHVS, CDR2 FNYEAQ.